A selection of T cell receptor beta chains follows, all from one sample in a study of T cells in localized non-small cell lung cancer. The table came from immunoSEQ multiplex PCR; TCRdb's copy has only in-frame clones and leaves some out. The table includes around 21,000 clones, about 90% detected once. Sample: peripheral blood, taken before any cancer treatment. These receptors originate from a male donor older than 55 with stage I squamous cell lung carcinoma. The CDR3 runs from the conserved cysteine through the conserved F or W. The D gene is left open where the match is weak. A row's size may be missing; if present it is once, few, many or a size class.

D	size	V	J	DNA	CDR3
TRBD1	-	TRBV19	TRBJ1-6	TGTGCCAGTAGTAGTTACCTTACCGGGACAGGGGGATCACCCCTCCACTTT	CASSSYLTGTGGSPLHF
TRBD1	-	TRBV10-3	TRBJ2-7	TGTGCCATCTCGACAGGGGGTATTAGCTCCTACGAGCAGTACTTC	CAISTGGISSYEQYF
TRBD2	-	TRBV7-7	TRBJ2-5	TGTGCCAGCAGCTTAGGAGGTAGCGGGGGAGAGACCCAGTACTTC	CASSLGGSGGETQYF
-	-	TRBV7-3	TRBJ2-2	TGTGCCAGCAGCTTATCAATAACGAACACCGGGGAGCTGTTTTTT	CASSLSITNTGELFF
-	-	TRBV18	TRBJ1-2	TGTGCCAGCTCACCCCCTGCAAACTATGGCTACACCTTC	CASSPPANYGYTF
TRBD1	-	TRBV19	TRBJ1-2	TGTGCCAGTAGTATAGGTTCACAAGCGGGACAGAACTATGGCTACACCTTC	CASSIGSQAGQNYGYTF
-	-	TRBV5-6	TRBJ2-5	TGTGCCAGCAGCTTCGACAGGGAGACCCAGTACTTC	CASSFDRETQYF
-	-	TRBV15	TRBJ2-7	TGTGCCACCAGCAGAGATCTAAACTACGAGCAGTACTTC	CATSRDLNYEQYF
-	-	TRBV5-1	TRBJ2-7	TGCGCCAGCAGCGACCGGGGGCCTAGCTCCTACGAGCAGTACTTC	CASSDRGPSSYEQYF
-	-	TRBV9	TRBJ1-2	TGTGCCAGCAGCGTAGGGGGCAGGGTGGGCTATGGCTACACCTTC	CASSVGGRVGYGYTF
TRBD2	-	TRBV7-9	TRBJ2-1	TGTGCCAGCCTGGGGACTAGCGGGAGGTATGAGCAGTTCTTC	CASLGTSGRYEQFF
-	-	TRBV11-2	TRBJ2-1	TGTGCCAGCAGCTCCCCTCCCGAGCGGCCGGCCATTAAGGAGCAGTTCTTC	CASSSPPERPAIKEQFF
TRBD2	-	TRBV6-6	TRBJ2-1	TGTGCCAGCAGAGGGACTAGCGGGGATAACAATGAGCAGTTCTTC	CASRGTSGDNNEQFF
TRBD2	-	TRBV18	TRBJ2-5	TGTGCCAGCTCACCACCGGGACTAGCCAAAGAGACCCAGTACTTC	CASSPPGLAKETQYF
TRBD1	-	TRBV5-5	TRBJ2-1	TGTGCCAGCAGCCCATATGACAGGGGGCGGGGCGAGCAGTTCTTC	CASSPYDRGRGEQFF
-	-	TRBV5-1	TRBJ2-7	TGCGCCAGCACCCCTTCGCTTGGGGGCAGGTTTTACGAGCAGTACTTC	CASTPSLGGRFYEQYF
TRBD1	-	TRBV29-1	TRBJ2-1	TGCAGCGTTGAAGATTCCCTCCGGGACAGGGAAAATGAGCAGTTCTTC	CSVEDSLRDRENEQFF
-	-	TRBV5-1	TRBJ2-7	TGCGCCAGCAGCTTGGGGCAGGGGGGTACCCACGAGCAGTACTTC	CASSLGQGGTHEQYF
TRBD1	-	TRBV5-5	TRBJ1-1	TGTGCCAGCAGCCTAGAGGGACAGAAAAACACTGAAGCTTTCTTT	CASSLEGQKNTEAFF
-	-	TRBV9	TRBJ2-2	TGTGCCAGCAGCGTAGAAACCGGGGAGCTGTTTTTT	CASSVETGELFF
TRBD1	-	TRBV5-1	TRBJ2-1	TGCGCCAGCAGGCTCTCAGGATTGACAGGGGGGGATGAGCAGTTCTTC	CASRLSGLTGGDEQFF
-	-	TRBV6-5	TRBJ2-2	TGTGCCAGCAGTTACTCTATTACCGGGCGGACCGGGGAGCTGTTTTTT	CASSYSITGRTGELFF
-	-	TRBV10-2	TRBJ2-5	TGCGCCAGTTCTGAGGGCCACCAAGAGACCCAGTACTTC	CASSEGHQETQYF
TRBD2	-	TRBV27	TRBJ2-1	TGTGCCAGCAGTAGCGGGGGGTTATACAATGAGCAGTTCTTC	CASSSGGLYNEQFF
-	-	TRBV14	TRBJ2-7	TGTGCCAGCAGCCCTCTGGGCCCCTCCTACGAGCAGTACTTC	CASSPLGPSYEQYF
-	-	TRBV2	TRBJ2-5	TGTGCCAGCAGTGGGTCTAGAGGAGAGACCCAGTACTTC	CASSGSRGETQYF
-	-	TRBV15	TRBJ1-1	TGTGCCACCAGCAGAGATGGAGTGGCTACCTCGGGGGGAGCTTTCTTT	CATSRDGVATSGGAFF
-	-	TRBV7-9	TRBJ2-3	TGTGCCAGCAGCTTAGCTAGCACAGATACGCAGTATTTT	CASSLASTDTQYF
-	-	TRBV7-2	TRBJ1-2	TGTGCCAGCAGCTTAGGGGGGGCGGAGGGCTACACCTTC	CASSLGGAEGYTF
-	-	TRBV5-6	TRBJ1-1	TGTGCCAGCAGCTTGTGGACCAACACTGAAGCTTTCTTT	CASSLWTNTEAFF
TRBD1	-	TRBV7-9	TRBJ1-5	TGTGCCAGCAGCGATTGGACAGGGGGGAGCAATCAGCCCCAGCATTTT	CASSDWTGGSNQPQHF
TRBD2	-	TRBV5-4	TRBJ2-2	TGTGCCAGCAGCTTCACTAGCGGGGGGGCCGGGGAGCTGTTTTTT	CASSFTSGGAGELFF
-	once	TRBV18	TRBJ1-6	TGTGCCAGCTCACCAGGGGAAGGTTACAATTCACCCCTCCACTTT	CASSPGEGYNSPLHF
-	-	TRBV5-6	TRBJ2-3	TGTGCCAGCAGTCGGGGGGCCGGGAGGGATACGCAGTATTTT	CASSRGAGRDTQYF
-	-	TRBV5-1	TRBJ1-2	TGCGCCAGCAGGACAGACAACTATGGCTACACCTTC	CASRTDNYGYTF
-	-	TRBV13	TRBJ1-1	TGTGCCAGCAGCCGGAGACAGGTAGGAGCTTTCTTT	CASSRRQVGAFF
-	-	TRBV7-8	TRBJ1-1	TGTGCCAGCAGCTTAGCCGACGGGGGCGGCACTGAAGCTTTCTTT	CASSLADGGGTEAFF
-	-	TRBV5-1	TRBJ2-2	TGCGCCAGCAGCTTGACGCCCGGAGTAGACACCGGGGAGCTGTTTTTT	CASSLTPGVDTGELFF
-	-	TRBV6-5	TRBJ1-1	TGTGCCAGCAGACGATGGACGGGGAACACTGAAGCTTTCTTT	CASRRWTGNTEAFF
TRBD2	-	TRBV13	TRBJ2-3	TGTGCCAGCAGCTATGACACCGGGGGGGCAGATACGCAGTATTTT	CASSYDTGGADTQYF
-	-	TRBV18	TRBJ2-7	TGTGCCAGCTCACCAGACAGCCGTGGGGACGAGCAGTACTTC	CASSPDSRGDEQYF
-	-	TRBV5-1	TRBJ1-4	TGCGCCAGCAGCCAGGTAGCAACTAATGAAAAACTGTTTTTT	CASSQVATNEKLFF
-	few	TRBV5-1	TRBJ1-2	TGCGCCAGCAGCTTCAGCGGGGACCTTGGCTACACCTTC	CASSFSGDLGYTF
TRBD1	-	TRBV9	TRBJ1-3	TGTGCCAGCAGCTCGGGACAGACCGACTCTGGAAACACCATATATTTT	CASSSGQTDSGNTIYF
-	-	TRBV27	TRBJ2-5	TGTGCCAGCAGGGGCAACGTCCTGAGGACCCAGTACTTC	CASRGNVLRTQYF
-	-	TRBV5-1	TRBJ2-3	TGCGCCAGCAGCCCCGTGAGGGGGGTGGATACGCAGTATTTT	CASSPVRGVDTQYF
-	-	TRBV21-1	TRBJ2-2	TGTGCCAGCAGCACTCGGGGAGGTGTAAAGGACACCGGGGAGCTGTTTTTT	CASSTRGGVKDTGELFF
-	-	TRBV10-3	TRBJ2-2	TGTGCCATCAGTGACGGGCCCGCCCCCGGGGAGCTGTTTTTT	CAISDGPAPGELFF
TRBD1	few	TRBV9	TRBJ1-2	TGTGCCAGCAGCGTAGTCGACAGGGCAAATGGCTACACCTTC	CASSVVDRANGYTF